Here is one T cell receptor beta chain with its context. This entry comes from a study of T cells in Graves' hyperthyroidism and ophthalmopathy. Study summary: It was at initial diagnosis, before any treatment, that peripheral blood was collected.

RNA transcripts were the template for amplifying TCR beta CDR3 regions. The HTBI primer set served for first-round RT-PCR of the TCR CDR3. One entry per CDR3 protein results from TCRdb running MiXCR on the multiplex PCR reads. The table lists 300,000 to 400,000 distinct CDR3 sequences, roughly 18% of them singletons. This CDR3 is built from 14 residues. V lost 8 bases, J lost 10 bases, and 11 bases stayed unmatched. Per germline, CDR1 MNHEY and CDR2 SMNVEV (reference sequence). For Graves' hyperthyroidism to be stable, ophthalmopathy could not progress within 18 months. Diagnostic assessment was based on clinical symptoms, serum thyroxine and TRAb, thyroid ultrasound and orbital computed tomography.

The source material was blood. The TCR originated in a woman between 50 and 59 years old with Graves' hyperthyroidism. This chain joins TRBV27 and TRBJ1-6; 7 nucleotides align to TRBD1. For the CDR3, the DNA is TGTGCCAGCCAGACAGGGAACGGTAGATCACCCCTCCACTTT. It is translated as CASQTGNGRSPLHF.